The T cell receptor (beta chain) described here comes from a study of blood T cells in healthy people across ages. As for the study in general: In model experiments, template switching was able to capture about one barcoded beta molecule for every two T cells that were present.

Primers used in a second PCR of roughly 7 to 12 cycles were a sample-barcoded 5' primer and a J-beta primer mix. Tagging of each cDNA molecule was performed by a template-switch adaptor with 12 random nucleotides. TCRdb reanalysed the 5' RACE reads using MiXCR and keeps one entry per CDR3 protein. The table records roughly 930,000 distinct CDR3 sequences, approximately 49% of them present only once. This clonotype was counted between two and nine times. Isolated PBMCs totaled at least 7 million in each sample. The TCR originated in a man aged 25 to 40 in good health. Sequenced input: blood.

CDR3 amino acids: CASGSRESYNSPLHF. The CDR3 region has the DNA TGTGCCAGCGGATCCAGGGAAAGCTATAATTCACCCCTCCACTTT. The chain joins TRBV27 to TRBJ1-6, with D tentatively TRBD1 (5 bases). CDR1 MNHEY and CDR2 SMNVEV come from the germline V gene (reference sequence). The CDR3 runs 15 residues. The V end was cut by 8 bases, the J end by 3 bases, with 14 bases between.